This T cell receptor (beta chain) originates from a study of cytomegalovirus exposure and HLA in healthy donors. Note on this clone: What it binds is unknown.

The J segment lost 9 bases and the V segment lost 6 bases, leaving 5 bases of the junction unmatched. This CDR3 region has 12 residues. Germline V lookup: CDR1 KGHSH, CDR2 LQKENI. The study's findings and limits: With high specificity and sensitivity, the classifier reportedly diagnosed cytomegalovirus status. Despite most TCR sequences being rare, some public TCRs occurred in many donors.

Clones were sequenced by immunoSEQ multiplex PCR, and TCRdb holds only the in-frame ones, with some missing. The sample has 150,000 to 200,000 clones, 65% to 90% seen once. This TCR was recovered from a woman aged 18-30 years in good health and CMV-seronegative. Sequenced: PBMCs. V usage is TRBV18 and J usage is TRBJ2-1; 7 bases agree with TRBD1. CDR3: CASSSQGTEQFF. DNA for the CDR3: TGTGCCAGCTCGTCACAGGGGACTGAGCAGTTCTTC.